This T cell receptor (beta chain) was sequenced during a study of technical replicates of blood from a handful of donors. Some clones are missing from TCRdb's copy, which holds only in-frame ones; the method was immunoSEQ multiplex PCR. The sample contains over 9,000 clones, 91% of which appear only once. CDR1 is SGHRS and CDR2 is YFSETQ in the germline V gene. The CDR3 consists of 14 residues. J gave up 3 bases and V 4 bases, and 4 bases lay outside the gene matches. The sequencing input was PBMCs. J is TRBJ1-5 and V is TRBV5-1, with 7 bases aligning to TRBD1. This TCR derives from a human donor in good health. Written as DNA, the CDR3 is TGCGCCAGCAGCCCAGGGACAGACAATCAGCCCCAGCATTTT. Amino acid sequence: CASSPGTDNQPQHF.